This T cell receptor beta chain was captured in a study of T cells after yellow fever vaccination. Across the study: Those fractions that held only low numbers of cells were prepared using the SMART-Seq v4 Ultra Low Input RNA kit. Study-level results: The booster response re-showed most primary clones: more than 95% CD4, 88% CD8. Abundant clonotypes from the bulk population could get into FACS-sorted repertoires as contaminants.

Each CDR3 protein gets one entry after TCRdb re-called the 5' RACE reads with MiXCR. The table records 150,000 to 200,000 distinct CDR3 sequences, approximately 6.2% of them present only once. Per the germline V gene, CDR1 is SGHRS and CDR2 is YFSETQ. V dropped 0 bases and J dropped 1 base, with 6 bases sitting between them. The length of the CDR3 is 14 residues. Remarks on this clonotype: Its antigen is unidentified.

The sequence came from a man aged 18-30 years who received the YFV17D yellow fever vaccine. This material consisted of CD4+ T cells sorted from PBMCs, taken on the day of the first yellow fever vaccination. The chain has TRBV5-1 and TRBJ2-3, with D perhaps TRBD2 (6 bases). DNA for the CDR3: TGCGCCAGCAGCTTGGGGGAGGGCACAGATACGCAGTATTTT. The encoded protein is CASSLGEGTDTQYF. Full variable domain (missing parts from reference TRBV5-1 and TRBJ2-3): KAGVTQTPRYLIKTRGQQVTLSCSPISGHRSVSWYQQTPGQGLQFLFEYFSETQRNKGNFPGRFSGRQFSNSRSEMNVSTLELGDSALYLCASSLGEGTDTQYFGPGTRLTVL.